This entry lists 16 T cell receptor beta chains sequenced from one sample in a study of blood T cell repertoires in COVID-19. Profiled with immunoSEQ multiplex PCR; TCRdb holds only in-frame clones, not every one. The profile shows under 350,000 clones, under 90% of them singletons. Sequenced: PBMCs or T cells enriched from blood (not recorded which). The receptors shown here come from a woman aged 40-49 years who had recovered from COVID-19.

V is TRBV2 and J is TRBJ1-3, with D perhaps matching TRBD1 (5 bases). V was shortened by 5 bases and J by 3 bases, with 11 bases between the two germline ends. The CDR3 sequence is 14 residues long. CDR1 SNHLY and CDR2 FYNNEI come from the germline V gene. CDR3 DNA: TGTGCCAGCAGTTCCCAGGGAAGTGGAAACACCATATATTTT. This gives the protein CASSSQGSGNTIYF.

This clone was counted a single time. This chain links TRBV5-1 with TRBJ1-2, with TRBD1 identical over 10 bases. In germline, CDR1 is SGHRS, CDR2 YFSETQ. This CDR3 region has 14 residues. Losses at the gene ends were 4 bases for V and 5 bases for J; bases not matched to a gene: 5. CDR3 bases: TGCGCCAGCAGCCGGGACAGGGGATCTTATGGCTACACCTTC. It specifies CASSRDRGSYGYTF.

V gene TRBV7-3 combines with J gene TRBJ1-2; 7 nucleotides align to TRBD1. This CDR3 region has 13 residues. Germline trimming cut 5 bases from V and 7 bases from J; bases unmatched to any gene: 7. Per the germline V gene, CDR1 is SGHTA and CDR2 is FQGTGA. The CDR3 spells CASSPDRVTGYTF. The CDR3 DNA follows: TGTGCCAGCAGCCCCGACAGGGTCACTGGCTACACCTTC.

The chain recombines TRBV7-6 with TRBJ2-5; D is perhaps TRBD1 (6 bases). V gave up 5 bases and J gave up 4 bases, with 20 bases separating them. This CDR3 contains 16 residues. Germline CDR1 and CDR2: SGHVS and FNYEAQ. CDR3 region: CASSILLGRGGETQYF. DNA for the CDR3: TGTGCCAGCAGCATCCTACTAGGCAGGGGTGGAGAGACCCAGTACTTC.

The gene calls are TRBV5-1 and TRBJ1-6, with 7 bases aligning to TRBD1. CDR3 length: 16 amino acids. V was pared by 4 bases and J by 6 bases, with 10 bases of the junction left unmatched. CDR1 and CDR2 (germline): SGHRS, YFSETQ. The CDR3 is CASSPSLGTANSPLHF. The CDR3 coding sequence is TGCGCCAGCAGCCCTAGTCTCGGGACAGCTAATTCACCCCTCCACTTT. Complete variable domain (other parts from reference TRBV5-1 and TRBJ1-6): KAGVTQTPRYLIKTRGQQVTLSCSPISGHRSVSWYQQTPGQGLQFLFEYFSETQRNKGNFPGRFSGRQFSNSRSEMNVSTLELGDSALYLCASSPSLGTANSPLHFGNGTRLTVT.

This clone has a single count. The sample has other DNA sequences that encode this CDR3 too. V usage is TRBV6-5 and J usage is TRBJ1-1; TRBD1 is a possible D gene (5 bases). Trimming pared 5 bases from V and 4 bases from J, leaving 17 bases between. CDR1 MNHEY and CDR2 SVGAGI come from the germline V gene. CDR3 length: 15 residues. For the CDR3, the DNA is TGTGCCAGCAGTCTAGGGGTGTCCCTTGGCACTGAAGCTTTCTTT. Amino acids: CASSLGVSLGTEAFF.

The J gene is TRBJ2-7, the V gene TRBV9; 9 nucleotides line up with TRBD2. After removal of 4 bases from V and 4 bases from J, the junction contained 24 bases not matched to a gene. Germline assignment: CDR1 SGDLS and CDR2 YYNGEE. The CDR3 length is 20 residues. CDR3 protein: CASSSRSTPVAGGPVYEQYF. CDR3 nucleotides: TGTGCCAGCAGCTCACGTAGTACCCCAGTGGCGGGAGGGCCGGTATACGAGCAGTACTTC.

The chain carries TRBV5-1 and TRBJ1-2, with TRBD1 as a possible D gene (6 bases). The CDR3 is 13 residues long. Trimming left V 1 base short and J 7 bases short, with 11 bases between. Germline assignment: CDR1 SGHRS and CDR2 YFSETQ. The CDR3 loop reads CASSLRQVGGYTF. The CDR3 coding sequence is TGCGCCAGCAGCTTGCGACAGGTCGGTGGCTACACCTTC.

This clone showed up just once. This chain connects TRBV2 to TRBJ1-2, with D unclear. Germline V CDR1 and CDR2: SNHLY, FYNNEI. This CDR3 region has 14 residues. Trimming shortened V by 1 base and J by 4 bases, and 10 bases separated the two germline ends. As DNA, the CDR3 is TGTGCCAGCAGTGAAGAGCAGTCAGGCTATGGCTACACCTTC. This sequence encodes CASSEEQSGYGYTF.

The chain couples TRBV5-6 to TRBJ1-4; a weak D match, TRBD1 (5 bases). Germline loops: CDR1 SGHDT, CDR2 YYEEEE. Trimming removed 6 bases at V and 0 bases at J, with 12 bases between. CDR3 length: 15 residues. CDR3 DNA: TGTGCCAGCATTCGGACACCGGCAACTAATGAAAAACTGTTTTTT. It is translated as CASIRTPATNEKLFF.

The chain uses TRBV5-1 and TRBJ2-1, with TRBD2 matching over 7 bases. The length of the CDR3 is 15 residues. Germline CDR1 reads SGHRS; CDR2 reads YFSETQ. Trimming cost V 4 bases and J 0 bases; bases outside gene matches: 4. In DNA, the CDR3 is TGCGCCAGCAGCCCCGGGGGGAGCTCCTACAATGAGCAGTTCTTC. Amino acid sequence: CASSPGGSSYNEQFF. The full variable domain, with the rest looked up from reference TRBV5-1 and TRBJ2-1, is KAGVTQTPRYLIKTRGQQVTLSCSPISGHRSVSWYQQTPGQGLQFLFEYFSETQRNKGNFPGRFSGRQFSNSRSEMNVSTLELGDSALYLCASSPGGSSYNEQFFGPGTRLTVL.

The chain couples TRBV3-1 (or the pseudogene TRBV3-2) to TRBJ1-5; no firm D call. Trimming cost V 8 bases and J 5 bases, with 13 bases left between them. The CDR3 is 13 amino acids. Germline CDR1 LGHDT, CDR2 YNNKEL (reference sequence). The DNA for the CDR3 is TGTGCCAGCGCAAGCAGGTCAGATCAGCCCCAGCATTTT. Residues: CASASRSDQPQHF.

This sequence joins TRBV3-1 (or the pseudogene TRBV3-2) and TRBJ2-5; TRBD2 is a possible D gene (7 bases). CDR3 size: 17 residues. V lost 0 bases to trimming and J lost 5 bases, with 19 bases between them. Germline V lookup: CDR1 LGHDT, CDR2 YNNKEL (reference sequence). DNA for the CDR3: TGTGCCAGCAGCCAAGAACGAACGGGAGGTACAGGGGAGACCCAGTACTTC. Its translation: CASSQERTGGTGETQYF.

The chain combines TRBV27 with TRBJ1-1; possibly TRBD1 for D (6 bases). The germline V gene has CDR1 MNHEY and CDR2 SMNVEV (reference sequence). This CDR3 region has 13 residues. The germline V and J ends were trimmed by 5 bases and 7 bases, with 14 bases remaining between them. CDR3 DNA sequence: TGTGCCAGCAGTCCGCGCAGGGGATTTGAAGCTTTCTTT. This sequence encodes CASSPRRGFEAFF.

This chain joins TRBV9 and TRBJ1-2; D may be TRBD1 (6 bases). CDR3 length equals 15 residues. CDR1 is SGDLS, CDR2 YYNGEE, per germline. Trimming left V 7 bases short and J 1 base short, with 17 bases between. In DNA form, the CDR3 reads TGTGCCAGCGTACCCGGGGGGGGCGATAACTATGGCTACACCTTC. Its protein product is CASVPGGGDNYGYTF.

V gene TRBV5-6 combines with J gene TRBJ2-3; D not certain. Germline V gene sequence: CDR1 SGHDT, CDR2 YYEEEE. The CDR3 is 13 residues long. V lost 0 bases and J 5 bases, leaving 7 bases between the germline ends. The CDR3: CASSLGVLDTQYF. The CDR3 region has the DNA TGTGCCAGCAGCTTGGGTGTATTAGATACGCAGTATTTT.